This is a list of T cell receptor beta chains from one sample in a study of blood T cell repertoires in COVID-19. Sequencing used immunoSEQ multiplex PCR; TCRdb keeps in-frame clones, though not all of them. The profile covers over 85,000 clones, with around four fifths appearing a single time and roughly 4.1% taken by the ten largest. Sequences were obtained from peripheral blood. Receptors were obtained from a human donor in a cohort sampled during active COVID-19. CDR3s include the opening cysteine and the closing phenylalanine or tryptophan. Each record gives: V gene, D gene, CDR3 protein. The D gene is left open where the match is weak.

>TRBV7-9|NA
CASSRRDSWPGTRSYEQYF
>TRBV19|TRBD1
CASSPRTGGLENIQYF
>TRBV5-1|TRBD1
CASSSQGESYNEQFF
>TRBV29-1|TRBD2
CSAVVWASGGNGYEQFF
>TRBV12-3/TRBV12-4|NA
CASGTSYEQYF
>TRBV7-2|TRBD1
CASSSPTGRYNEQFF
>TRBV3-1/TRBV3-2|TRBD1
CASSQYRGQFHETQYF
>TRBV5-1|TRBD2
CASSLVSGTSGGNEQFF
>TRBV28|NA
CASSLSNYNEQFF
>TRBV18|TRBD2
CASSPRLAGDNEQFF
>TRBV11-2|NA
CASSLEGRGFYNEQFF
>TRBV4-1|NA
CASSQGETPIETQYF
>TRBV4-1|TRBD2
CASSQDWLAGGQETQYF
>TRBV2|NA
CASSGRGRETQYF
>TRBV5-1|NA
CASSLGGGTEAFF
>TRBV24-1|TRBD1
CATSDPTGGGETQYF
>TRBV5-1|TRBD2
CASRPSTSAQETQYF
>TRBV11-2|NA
CASSLPGGDSPLHF
>TRBV5-6|NA
CASSWGPSSTEAFF
>TRBV5-8|NA
CASSVYGYTF
>TRBV5-1|NA
CASSLQGGGLAGGTQYF
>TRBV6-4|TRBD2
CASSDSGTRRQFF
>TRBV7-2|NA
CASSLGGLVREQYF
>TRBV4-2|TRBD2
CASSHGRGDTDTQYF